Listed below are T cell receptor beta chains from one sample, sequenced in a study of blood T cell repertoires in COVID-19. TCRdb keeps only in-frame clones here, not all; method: immunoSEQ multiplex PCR. The table has about 93,000 clones, about 80% seen once. The sequencing input was peripheral blood. These receptors were taken from a human donor in a cohort sampled during active COVID-19. Both conserved end residues are part of each CDR3. A D gene is named only where the DNA matches it firmly.

d_call: -; v_call: TRBV28; j_call: TRBJ1-1; cdr3_aa: CASSLVGLEAFF; cdr3_nt: TGTGCCAGCAGTTTGGTAGGCTTGGAGGCTTTCTTT
d_call: -; v_call: TRBV7-6; j_call: TRBJ2-1; cdr3_aa: CASSLPLASYNEQFF; cdr3_nt: TGTGCCAGCAGCTTACCACTAGCCTCCTACAATGAGCAGTTCTTC
d_call: -; v_call: TRBV28; j_call: TRBJ1-5; cdr3_aa: CASSFGASFRSQPQHF; cdr3_nt: TGTGCCAGCAGTTTTGGGGCAAGCTTTCGTTCCCAGCCCCAGCATTTT
d_call: -; v_call: TRBV7-8; j_call: TRBJ2-3; cdr3_aa: CASSPRATSSTDTQYF; cdr3_nt: TGTGCCAGCAGCCCGAGGGCTACCTCTAGCACAGATACGCAGTATTTT
d_call: TRBD2; v_call: TRBV19; j_call: TRBJ2-1; cdr3_aa: CASSIQAGLDNEQFF; cdr3_nt: TGTGCCAGTAGTATACAAGCGGGACTGGACAATGAGCAGTTCTTC
d_call: TRBD1; v_call: TRBV5-6; j_call: TRBJ2-3; cdr3_aa: CASSALTGAGTDTQYF; cdr3_nt: TGTGCCAGCAGCGCCCTGACAGGGGCAGGAACAGATACGCAGTATTTT
d_call: TRBD1; v_call: TRBV28; j_call: TRBJ1-1; cdr3_aa: CASGGQGARWTEAFF; cdr3_nt: TGTGCCAGCGGGGGACAGGGGGCCCGATGGACTGAAGCTTTCTTT
d_call: TRBD1; v_call: TRBV18; j_call: TRBJ1-1; cdr3_aa: CASSLTGGGTEAFF; cdr3_nt: TGTGCCAGCTCACTTACAGGGGGTGGGACTGAAGCTTTCTTT
d_call: -; v_call: TRBV2; j_call: TRBJ2-7; cdr3_aa: CASSVFVEQYF; cdr3_nt: TGTGCCAGCAGTGTATTTGTCGAGCAGTACTTC
d_call: TRBD2; v_call: TRBV4-1; j_call: TRBJ2-4; cdr3_aa: CASSQATSGSQDF; cdr3_nt: TGCGCCAGCAGCCAAGCTACTAGCGGGAGTCAGGACTTC